A single T cell receptor beta chain is shown here with its context. The antigen is not known. The assay was carried out at the deep level. In the original workflow: Junction-only immunoSEQ sequences carried no quality scores, so filtering differed. Repertoires were generated with immunoSEQ multiplex PCR, while TCRdb's copy carries only in-frame clones and drops some. V and J calls and clone size follow that table, whereas D and trimming were derived from the DNA. The sample consists of over a million clones, around 76% of them appearing once. V dropped 0 bases and J dropped 4; count of bases not matched to a gene: 8. The germline V gene encodes CDR1 LGHNT and CDR2 FRNRAP. The CDR3 is made up of 17 amino acids. This entry belongs to a study of shared clonotypes between healthy human individuals. Findings and limits, study-wide: A limitation of the genetic and exposure-history diversity represented arose from few donors.

The specimen sequenced was memory CD4+ T cells sorted from blood. Subset reported: CD45RA-negative fraction. The clonotype was recovered from a man aged 18 to 29 in good health. The genes are TRBV12-5 and TRBJ1-4, with TRBD1 identical over 7 bases. CDR3 nucleotides: TGTGCTAGTGGTTTGGTACATGGGACAGCAGGTAATGAAAAACTGTTTTTT. This encodes CASGLVHGTAGNEKLFF.